This is a list of T cell receptor beta chains from one sample in a study of OX40 agonist ivuxolimab in advanced cancers. Method: immunoSEQ multiplex PCR; TCRdb's copy keeps in-frame clones and lacks some. The sample holds roughly 56,000 clones, around four fifths seen once. This material consisted of CD4+ or CD8+ T cells sorted from blood, taken in a trial of the OX40 agonist ivuxolimab. The receptor source for this set is an adult with an advanced solid tumor such as melanoma, head and neck, liver or kidney cancer. Each CDR3 is given with its conserved first and last residue. D genes are given only for firm matches.

D gene	V gene	J gene	CDR3 protein
-	TRBV9	TRBJ1-4	CASSSSGTPREKLFF
TRBD1	TRBV29-1	TRBJ2-1	CSVERTGRNEQFF
-	TRBV7-3	TRBJ1-2	CASSSTSLSNYGYTF
TRBD2	TRBV11-3	TRBJ2-5	CASIKVPTSGQETQYF
TRBD1	TRBV7-9	TRBJ1-1	CASSQAGQLNTEAFF
-	TRBV2	TRBJ2-5	CASSEDRTQYF
TRBD1	TRBV5-1	-	CASSLGGQGLNEQYF
-	TRBV12-1	TRBJ1-4	CASRFERSTNEKLFF
-	TRBV7-2	TRBJ2-5	CASSSYGAETQYF
-	TRBV6-5	TRBJ2-7	CASSRYEWGSYEQYF
-	TRBV10-3	TRBJ1-6	CAIRVGQGPLHF
-	TRBV29-1	TRBJ1-1	CSVVSGARTEAFF
-	TRBV7-3	TRBJ2-3	CASSTYSTDTQYF
-	TRBV19	TRBJ2-7	CASSRGLQGLYEQYF
-	TRBV7-6	TRBJ2-5	CASSTAGASQETQYF
TRBD1	TRBV19	TRBJ2-7	CASSGRDRGYYEQYF
-	TRBV2	TRBJ1-5	CASSVEEFQPQHF
-	TRBV7-6	TRBJ1-1	CASSSGVSTEAFF
TRBD2	TRBV2	TRBJ2-3	CASSEVGGGPGTQYF
-	TRBV7-2	TRBJ2-3	CASSLVRDATDTQYF
-	TRBV2	TRBJ2-7	CASSESETSYEQYF
TRBD1	TRBV30	TRBJ2-1	CAGHGDSSYNEQFF
-	TRBV6-5	TRBJ1-1	CASGRTENTEAFF
-	TRBV11-2	TRBJ1-1	CASRRGVETEAFF
TRBD1	TRBV11-3	TRBJ2-3	CASSLSLGQGADTQYF
TRBD2	TRBV7-2	TRBJ2-5	CASSRGTSGGRGETQYF
-	TRBV29-1	TRBJ1-3	CSVVYPSGNTIYF
-	TRBV6-5	TRBJ2-7	CASSYSTGAYEQYF
-	TRBV19	TRBJ2-2	CASTYDRSTGELFF
TRBD1	TRBV28	TRBJ2-7	CASFLGGRDSEQYF
-	TRBV5-6	TRBJ2-7	CASSFGLYEQYF